This is a list of T cell receptor beta chains from one sample in a study of blood T cells in healthy people across ages. TCRdb recomputed calls from the 5' RACE reads with MiXCR, one row per CDR3 protein. The data contain around 1.5 million distinct CDR3 sequences, around 36% of them singletons. The specimen sequenced was blood. The source of these receptors is a woman in her thirties in good health. Both conserved end residues are part of each CDR3. The order of the fields is J gene, V gene, D gene, clone size, CDR3 DNA, CDR3 protein. A D gene is named only where the DNA matches it firmly. Only some rows state a clone size, as once, few, many or a class for expanded clones.

>TRBJ2-5|TRBV7-8|TRBD1|few
TGTGCCAGCAGCCCTCGACAGGGGTGGATGGATGGGACCCAGTACTTC
CASSPRQGWMDGTQYF
>TRBJ1-1|TRBV27|TRBD1|NA
TGTGCCAGCTCTTCCGGGACAGGGATTGTCTACACTGAAGCTTTCTTT
CASSSGTGIVYTEAFF
>TRBJ2-7|TRBV7-8|NA|NA
TGTGCCAGCACCTTGGGTTGGGGCGGCGAGCAGTACTTC
CASTLGWGGEQYF
>TRBJ2-7|TRBV20-1|TRBD2|few
TGCAGTCGAGAACCGCCGGCGGGGGGACCCTACGAGCAGTACTTC
CSREPPAGGPYEQYF
>TRBJ2-7|TRBV27|TRBD2|few
TGTGCCAGCAGTTTATCGTCCGCTAGCGGGGGGTACCGACGTAAATACGAGCAGTACTTC
CASSLSSASGGYRRKYEQYF
>TRBJ2-4|TRBV28|NA|NA
TGTGCCAGCAGTAAAGTAAACATTCAGTACTTC
CASSKVNIQYF
>TRBJ2-7|TRBV6-1|NA|few
TGTGCCAGCAGTGAAACGGCGAACGAGCAGTACTTC
CASSETANEQYF
>TRBJ2-3|TRBV3-1|NA|NA
TGTGCCAGCAGCCAAGAGAGTGGGATCCGCACAGATACGCAGTATTTT
CASSQESGIRTDTQYF
>TRBJ2-7|TRBV20-1|TRBD2|NA
TGCAGTGCTAGAGAGGTCCCTAGCGGGAGCTACGAGCAGTACTTC
CSAREVPSGSYEQYF
>TRBJ2-3|TRBV6-5|TRBD2|many
TGTGCCAGCCAGGGACTAGCGGGGAGAGATACGCAGTATTTT
CASQGLAGRDTQYF
>TRBJ2-1|TRBV18|NA|NA
TGTGCCAGCTCACAGGGGGACGATGAGCAGTTCTTC
CASSQGDDEQFF
>TRBJ1-2|TRBV30|NA|few
TGTGCCTGGAGTCGGGGTATCTACGAAGGCTACACCTTC
CAWSRGIYEGYTF
>TRBJ1-2|TRBV20-1|TRBD1|few
TGCAGTGCTAGAGACCCGGGACAGGGGTTTTGGGGCTACACCTTC
CSARDPGQGFWGYTF
>TRBJ2-3|TRBV28|TRBD2|NA
TGTGCCAGCAGTTCCCCGAAGGAGCGGGAGAGAGATACGCAGTATTTT
CASSSPKERERDTQYF
>TRBJ2-1|TRBV5-1|NA|once
TGCGCCAGCAGCTCGACTGCGGGACCCTACAATGAGCAGTTCTTC
CASSSTAGPYNEQFF
>TRBJ2-7|TRBV7-3|TRBD1|few
TGTGCCAGCGACCTCAGGGACAGGGTTTTCTACGAGCAGTACTTC
CASDLRDRVFYEQYF
>TRBJ2-1|TRBV4-1|TRBD2|few
TGCGCCAGCAGCCAAGGGGAGGTAGCGGGGGGGCGATGGAATGAGCAGTTCTTC
CASSQGEVAGGRWNEQFF